This TCR beta chain was captured by sequencing in a study of neurological immune-mediated disorders. The ends were cut back, 6 bases at V and 3 bases at J, with 15 bases in the middle. CDR3 length: 15 amino acids. Germline values: CDR1 SGHVS, CDR2 FQNEAQ. Time point of the sample: longitudinal time-point 3. The study used blood bank volunteers in Maryland, USA, as healthy controls. PBMCs numbering 2 million and stored at -80 C yielded the unsorted libraries. TCRdb re-analysed the 5' RACE reads in MiXCR, keeping a single row per CDR3 protein. The sample holds around 53,000 distinct CDR3 sequences, roughly 8.4% seen once.

This receptor was taken from a middle-aged woman in good health. Sequences were obtained from PBMCs. The chain employs TRBV7-8 and TRBJ2-1; D might be TRBD2 (5 bases). The CDR3 is CASRADWNFYNEQFF. The CDR3 DNA reads as TGTGCCAGCAGAGCGGACTGGAACTTCTACAATGAGCAGTTCTTC.